The rows below give T cell receptor beta chains drawn from one sample of a study of shared clonotypes between healthy human individuals. Sequenced by immunoSEQ multiplex PCR; TCRdb stores in-frame clones only, minus some. Of more than 2 million clones in the sample, around 95% were seen once. Sample: naive CD8+ T cells from PBMCs. Receptors were obtained from a man younger than 30 in good health. Some clones in this sample may be carry-over from other donors' samples. CDR3s include the opening cysteine and the closing phenylalanine or tryptophan. A D gene is named only where the DNA matches it firmly. Part of the rows lack a size; the others show once, few, many or a class for expanded clones.

d_call,clone_size,j_call,v_call,cdr3_nt,cdr3_aa
TRBD2,.,TRBJ2-5,TRBV7-9,TGTGCCAGCAGCCTTGCCGGACTAGCGGGAGTGCAAGAGACCCAGTACTTC,CASSLAGLAGVQETQYF
.,.,TRBJ2-1,TRBV9,TGTGCCAGCAGCACCCGGACCAGTGTGGATGAGCAGTTCTTC,CASSTRTSVDEQFF
.,.,TRBJ2-7,TRBV13,TGTGCCAGCAGCGCAGGGGGGGACGTATCCTACGAGCAGTACTTC,CASSAGGDVSYEQYF
.,.,TRBJ1-1,TRBV2,TGTGCCAGCAGTGAAGGTCCAACAGGCATGAACACTGAAGCTTTCTTT,CASSEGPTGMNTEAFF
TRBD2,.,TRBJ2-7,TRBV5-1,TGCGCCAGCAGCTTGACTAGCGGGAGGATGTACGAGCAGTACTTC,CASSLTSGRMYEQYF
.,.,TRBJ2-1,TRBV27,TGTGCCAGCAGTTTATCCCGGGCAACTCGGTCCTACAATGAGCAGTTCTTC,CASSLSRATRSYNEQFF
.,.,TRBJ2-7,TRBV7-2,TGTGCCAGCAGCCCCGGAACTAGCTCCTACGAGCAGTACTTC,CASSPGTSSYEQYF
.,.,TRBJ1-5,TRBV9,TGTGCCAGCAGCGTAGGAGGAGGGAATCAGCCCCAGCATTTT,CASSVGGGNQPQHF
.,.,TRBJ1-4,TRBV2,TGTGCCAGCAGTGATTGGGGGGCTGCAACTAATGAAAAACTGTTTTTT,CASSDWGAATNEKLFF
.,.,TRBJ2-7,TRBV27,TGTGCCAGCAGTCCCCCCCAAATCTACGAGCAGTACTTC,CASSPPQIYEQYF
TRBD1,.,TRBJ1-1,TRBV11-2,TGTGCCAGCAGCCCGGGACAGGGCACTGAAGCTTTCTTT,CASSPGQGTEAFF
.,.,TRBJ2-1,TRBV5-6,TGTGCCAGCAGCGATCGGGACCCCTCCTACAATGAGCAGTTCTTC,CASSDRDPSYNEQFF
TRBD1,.,TRBJ1-5,TRBV15,TGTGCCACCAGCAGAGACCAGGGGGATCAGCCCCAGCATTTT,CATSRDQGDQPQHF
.,.,TRBJ1-2,TRBV19,TGTGCCAGTAGTATGGGCGGCAGCTATGGCTACACCTTC,CASSMGGSYGYTF
TRBD1,.,TRBJ2-1,TRBV7-9,TGTGCCAGCAGCTGGGGACAGGGGAAGTTCTTC,CASSWGQGKFF
TRBD1,.,TRBJ2-1,TRBV27,TGTGCCAGCACGGACAGGCCCCCCTACAATGAGCAGTTCTTC,CASTDRPPYNEQFF
.,.,TRBJ2-2,TRBV27,TGTGCCAGCAGTTATAGCTCCACCGGGGAGCTGTTTTTT,CASSYSSTGELFF
.,.,TRBJ2-1,TRBV11-1,TGTGCCAGCAGCTCTCAGCCGGAAAATGAGCAGTTCTTC,CASSSQPENEQFF
.,.,TRBJ2-7,TRBV7-9,TGTGCCAGCAGCCCGAACCCCTACGAGCAGTACTTC,CASSPNPYEQYF
.,.,TRBJ1-2,TRBV29-1,TGCAGCGTGGGGACGGACAGTTCTGGTACTCGCGGCTACACCTTC,CSVGTDSSGTRGYTF
.,.,TRBJ2-5,TRBV7-2,TGTGCCAGCAGCGAGATGGGCGCACAAGAGACCCAGTACTTC,CASSEMGAQETQYF
.,.,TRBJ2-2,TRBV9,TGTGCCAGCAGCGTATCTTCACACAACCTTAACACCGGGGAGCTGTTTTTT,CASSVSSHNLNTGELFF
TRBD2,.,TRBJ2-1,TRBV28,TGTGCCAGCAGGCCTAGCGGGACCTCCTACAATGAGCAGTTCTTC,CASRPSGTSYNEQFF
.,.,TRBJ1-2,TRBV7-6,TGTGCCAGCAGCCCCGACAGCTCTGGGGGCTATGGCTACACCTTC,CASSPDSSGGYGYTF
.,once,TRBJ1-1,TRBV10-3,TGTGCCATCTGGGAGGGGGGGAACACTGAAGCTTTCTTT,CAIWEGGNTEAFF
TRBD1,.,TRBJ2-7,TRBV2,TGTGCCAGCAGTGATTCGCGGGACAGGGCTACCTACGAGCAGTACTTC,CASSDSRDRATYEQYF
TRBD2,.,TRBJ2-7,TRBV7-9,TGTGCCAGCAGCTTTGGACTAGCGGGAATTCCCGAGCAGTACTTC,CASSFGLAGIPEQYF
TRBD2,.,TRBJ2-5,TRBV7-6,TGTGCCAGCAGCTTAGCGCCCTGGAAGGGACTAGCGGGGCCACAAGAGACCCAGTACTTC,CASSLAPWKGLAGPQETQYF
TRBD2,once,TRBJ2-5,TRBV5-1,TGCGCCAGCAGCTTGTTAGGGACTAGCGGGAGGGAATATGAGACCCAGTACTTC,CASSLLGTSGREYETQYF
TRBD1,.,TRBJ2-1,TRBV28,TGTGCCAGCAGGTACGACAGGGCCACCTACAATGAGCAGTTCTTC,CASRYDRATYNEQFF
.,.,TRBJ2-5,TRBV28,TGTGCCAGCAGTTTAGTGTTCGGGCAGGGGCAAGAGACCCAGTACTTC,CASSLVFGQGQETQYF
TRBD1,.,TRBJ1-4,TRBV29-1,TGCAGCGGTCGAGCGGGGACAGATATAACTAATGAAAAACTGTTTTTT,CSGRAGTDITNEKLFF
.,.,TRBJ1-2,TRBV4-1,TGCGCCAGCAGCCAAGGTCAAACGACAGGACCCGGCTACACCTTC,CASSQGQTTGPGYTF
TRBD2,.,TRBJ2-1,TRBV19,TGTGCCAGTAGTCCTAGCGGGAACAACTACAATGAGCAGTTCTTC,CASSPSGNNYNEQFF
TRBD1,.,TRBJ2-1,TRBV10-3,TGTGCCATCAGTGAGCCGGGACAGGGGGTCGTAAGCCAGGACAATGAGCAGTTCTTC,CAISEPGQGVVSQDNEQFF
TRBD1,.,TRBJ1-2,TRBV28,TGTGCCAGCACCCAGACAGGGGGACTTGGCTACACCTTC,CASTQTGGLGYTF
TRBD2,.,TRBJ2-1,TRBV28,TGTGCCAGCAGTTTCGAGCGGGAGTCCTACAATGAGCAGTTCTTC,CASSFERESYNEQFF
.,.,TRBJ1-2,TRBV19,TGTGCCAGTAGTATAGGACGGACGTCCTATGGCTACACCTTC,CASSIGRTSYGYTF
TRBD2,.,TRBJ2-7,TRBV7-6,TGTGCCAGCAGCCCCTGGCTAGCGGGAGCGCCGTACGAGCAGTACTTC,CASSPWLAGAPYEQYF
.,.,TRBJ2-1,TRBV7-9,TGTGCCAGCAGCTCCACCCGGGGCTCCTACAATGAGCAGTTCTTC,CASSSTRGSYNEQFF
.,.,TRBJ2-1,TRBV4-1,TGCGCCAGCAGCCCCCCGGGACTTCCATACAATGAGCAGTTCTTC,CASSPPGLPYNEQFF
.,few,TRBJ2-3,TRBV5-1,TGCGCCAGCAGCTTCCGCACAGATACGCAGTATTTT,CASSFRTDTQYF
.,.,TRBJ2-7,TRBV28,TGTGCCAGCAGTCCATCCCCAGATGGGTACGAGCAGTACTTC,CASSPSPDGYEQYF
TRBD2,.,TRBJ2-3,TRBV29-1,TGCAGCGTTGTCTCAGGGAGGGCCGTTGAAGATACGCAGTATTTT,CSVVSGRAVEDTQYF
.,.,TRBJ2-7,TRBV11-2,TGTGCCAGCAGCTTAGGCAGGGCCGGCGAGCAGTACTTC,CASSLGRAGEQYF
TRBD1,once,TRBJ2-3,TRBV19,TGTGCCAGTACCTGGACAGGGGGCGATTCAGATACGCAGTATTTT,CASTWTGGDSDTQYF
TRBD2,.,TRBJ2-1,TRBV7-9,TGTGCCAGCAGCTTAGAGGGGACTAGACGGGAGCAGTTCTTC,CASSLEGTRREQFF
.,.,TRBJ2-2,TRBV7-9,TGTGCCAGCAGCTCCCCCAATACACCCGGGGAGCTGTTTTTT,CASSSPNTPGELFF